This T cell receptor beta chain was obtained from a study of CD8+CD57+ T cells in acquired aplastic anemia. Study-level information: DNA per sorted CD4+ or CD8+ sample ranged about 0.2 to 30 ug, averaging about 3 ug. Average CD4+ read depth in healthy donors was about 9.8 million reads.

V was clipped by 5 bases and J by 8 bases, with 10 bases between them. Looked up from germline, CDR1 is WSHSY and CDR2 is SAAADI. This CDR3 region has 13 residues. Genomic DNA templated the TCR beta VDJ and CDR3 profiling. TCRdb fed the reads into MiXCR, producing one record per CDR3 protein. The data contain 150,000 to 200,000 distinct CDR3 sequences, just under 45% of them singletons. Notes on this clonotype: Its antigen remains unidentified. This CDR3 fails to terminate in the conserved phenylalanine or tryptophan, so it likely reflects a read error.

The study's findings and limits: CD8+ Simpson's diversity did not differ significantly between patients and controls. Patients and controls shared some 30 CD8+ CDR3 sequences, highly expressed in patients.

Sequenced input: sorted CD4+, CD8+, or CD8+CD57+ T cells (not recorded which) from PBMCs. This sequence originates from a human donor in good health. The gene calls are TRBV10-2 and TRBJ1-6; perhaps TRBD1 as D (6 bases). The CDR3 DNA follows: TGCGCCAGCAGTAAACAGGGTTATTCACCCCTCCACCTT. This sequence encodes CASSKQGYSPLHL.